The entry that follows covers one TCR beta chain sequence. What it recognizes is unknown. V lost 8 bases, J lost 0 bases, and 3 bases stayed unmatched. Germline V gene data show CDR1 as MGHDK and CDR2 as SYGVNS. The CDR3 is 13 residues long. From RNA, the CDR3 regions of TCR beta chains were amplified and sequenced. First-round RT-PCR relied on HTBI primers, and a second-round multiplex PCR came next. TCRdb reprocessed the multiplex PCR reads via MiXCR and lists one record per CDR3 protein. This table holds approximately 700,000 distinct CDR3 sequences, roughly 41% found once. Exclusion applied to patients with other autoimmune diseases, uncontrolled infections, pregnancy or lactation. These data are taken from a study of Graves' ophthalmopathy and Graves' hyperthyroidism. About the research overall: The blood sample was drawn at first diagnosis and before any treatment.

Study-level findings and limits: Most thyroid clonotypes expanded beyond 0.001 frequency were also found in blood. A 13-signature model separated ophthalmopathy from stable hyperthyroidism, reaching roughly 85% sensitivity and 81.08% specificity cross-validated.

Sequenced input: peripheral blood. The chain recombines TRBV25-1 with TRBJ1-1; 7 bases match TRBD1. This receptor was taken from an adult man with Graves' ophthalmopathy. The CDR3 nucleotides read TGTGCCAGCCTGACAGGGATGAACACTGAAGCTTTCTTT. This sequence encodes CASLTGMNTEAFF.